This T cell receptor (beta chain) was recovered during a study of beta chain features in type 1 diabetes (dated by TCRdb to the late 2010s). Background on the whole study: Patients and healthy donors did not differ in mean age, gender distribution, total cell number or subset yield. A total of under 120,000,000 sorted cells were examined across all samples, and RNA yield correlated strongly with the number of cells per subset. The study compared TCRB repertoires of sorted circulating CD4+ T cell subsets between recently diagnosed type 1 diabetes patients and matched healthy donors. Naive and central memory subsets were obtained from all 30 or so donors, but regulatory and stem cell-like memory subsets were isolated from only 8 patients and 8 healthy donors.

The entire isolated RNA was reverse transcribed using the High Capacity cDNA Reverse Transcription Kit, and thus expressed TCRB transcripts were sequenced. Deep immunoSEQ sequencing was applied to naive, central memory and regulatory T cell samples, giving an average of approximately 3.8 million total reads per sample. After sorted cells were lysed in RLT buffer, RNA was extracted with DNase-treated RNeasy Micro or Mini kits, with the choice depending on cell number. Each cell subset was processed on its own to prevent cross-contamination, while patient and healthy donor samples were processed together. Using the immunoSEQ multiplex PCR, TCRB sequences were amplified from cDNA into 87-bp fragments spanning the CDR3 region. Amplicons were sequenced on the Illumina HiSeq platform. Concerning the study's data processing: Synthetic template baselines were used to correct PCR bias computationally, reads within Hamming distance 2 were collapsed together, and singletons that could not be merged were discarded. Reads were aligned against IMGT to assign V, D and J genes, CDR3 length and insertions or deletions at six rearrangement sites. Within each subset, clonotype counts were normalized to the number of sorted cells before true diversity and Gini coefficients were calculated with the tcR R package. The overlap coefficient, calculated on TCRB nucleotide sequences, was used to quantify repertoire sharing. TCRdb stores this immuneACCESS table with in-frame sequences only. Part of the clones is absent; in the studies checked, under half of the shortfall reflects unresolved V genes, and no reason is known for the rest. D and trimming come from the DNA, and the V and J calls and clone size come from that table. This sample holds 130,000 or so clones; 16% were observed only once. The top ten hold less than 3% of the sample.

Study-wide findings and limitations: Sequencing cDNA rather than genomic DNA could over-represent highly expressing activated cells, although activation and CD3 levels did not differ between groups. Naive, central memory and regulatory TCRB repertoires appeared to be more similar among patients than among healthy donors. PCR might favor shorter templates, but patient and control samples were amplified and corrected together, so any skew would affect both groups equally. Fewer insertions and more nucleotide deletions at VDJ recombination sites were observed in patients with type 1 diabetes, implying thymic rearrangement abnormalities. Because small numbers of individuals were included in the HLA sub-analyses, any influence of HLA type on TCRB rearrangement was left unresolved. A moderate but significant shortening of TCRB CDR3 length was observed in type 1 diabetes patients in all four CD4+ subsets.

Including the terminal cysteine and phenylalanine, the CDR3 comprises 12 residues. CDR3 DNA only is kept here, 36 bases in frame from base 1. Trimming costs V 5 bases and J 4 bases, and their ends lie 7 bases apart. For CDR1 and CDR2, the germline V gene lists SGHTA and FQGNSA. Of note for this clone: This receptor's antigen is unknown. No much larger clone is present one base from it, and per-base qualities are unavailable. The sample contains more than one DNA sequence encoding this CDR3.

Each donor gave one peripheral blood draw, averaging roughly 100 mL, which was collected into heparinised tubes. A BD FACSAria II and a panel including CD45RO, CCR7, CD25, CD127, CD95 and CD27 were used to sort naive, central memory, regulatory and stem cell-like memory CD4+ T cells. A purity above 95% was achieved for all sorted populations. PBMCs were isolated immediately by Lymphoprep density gradient centrifugation and stained directly without culture. Samples were stained and sorted in pairs, with one healthy donor and one patient per experiment, so that batch effects were minimized. The V gene is TRBV7-2 and the J gene is TRBJ2-3; a confident D gene designation cannot be given. The sequence came from a man aged 25 to 40 with type 1 diabetes. Sequenced material: central memory CD4+ T cells from blood. The DNA sequence reads TGTGCCAGCAGCCGTCCGGCAGATACGCAGTATTTT. It is translated as CASSRPADTQYF.